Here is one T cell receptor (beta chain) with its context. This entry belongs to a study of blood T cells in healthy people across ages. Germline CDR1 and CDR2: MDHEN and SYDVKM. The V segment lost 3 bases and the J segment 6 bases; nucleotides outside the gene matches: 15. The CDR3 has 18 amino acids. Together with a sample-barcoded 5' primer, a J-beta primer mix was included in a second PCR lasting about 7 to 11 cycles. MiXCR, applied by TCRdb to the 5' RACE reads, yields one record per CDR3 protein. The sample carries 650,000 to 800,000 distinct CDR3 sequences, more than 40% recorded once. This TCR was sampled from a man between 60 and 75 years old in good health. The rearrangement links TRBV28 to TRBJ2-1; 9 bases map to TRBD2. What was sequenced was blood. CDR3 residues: CASSFHKRSGGRLNEQFF. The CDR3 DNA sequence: TGTGCCAGCAGTTTTCATAAGAGGAGCGGGGGGCGCCTCAATGAGCAGTTCTTC.